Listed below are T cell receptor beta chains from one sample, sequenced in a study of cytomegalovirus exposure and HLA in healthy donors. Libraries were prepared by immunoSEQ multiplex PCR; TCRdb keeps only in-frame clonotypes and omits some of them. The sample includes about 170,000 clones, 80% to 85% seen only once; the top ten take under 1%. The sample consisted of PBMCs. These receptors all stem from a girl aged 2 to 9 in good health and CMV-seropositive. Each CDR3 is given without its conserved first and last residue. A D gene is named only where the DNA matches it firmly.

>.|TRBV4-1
ASSQVGSGGKGTQY
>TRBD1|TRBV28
ASSLDRGPTWGYNEQF
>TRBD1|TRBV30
AWSTGGAGANVLT
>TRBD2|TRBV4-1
ASSPSGGSSYEQY
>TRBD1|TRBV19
ASRQNRGVNTEAF
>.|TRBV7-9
ASSPYGTLYGYT
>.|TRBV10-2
ASSVLREGANEKLF
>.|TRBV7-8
ASSLGGGLLQETQY
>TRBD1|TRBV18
ASSVGQGWEETQY
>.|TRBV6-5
ASSYGPPGNTEAF
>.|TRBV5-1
ASGRDSQETQY
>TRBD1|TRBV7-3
ASSSTGTGDVEAF
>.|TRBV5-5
ASSFERPHT
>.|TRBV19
ASSTDTEAF
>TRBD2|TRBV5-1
ASSSGTSGGETQY
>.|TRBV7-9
ASSPPIGHPYEQY
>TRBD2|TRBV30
AWRAPGTTQETQY
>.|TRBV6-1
ASTPGNEQF
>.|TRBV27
ASRDPGGGTDTQY
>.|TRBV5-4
ASSLDRGTDTQY
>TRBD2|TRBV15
ATSRDAGAAGELF
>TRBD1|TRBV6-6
ASSPIQGINYGYT
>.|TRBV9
ASRGPPGNTIY
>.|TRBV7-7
ASSFSPSAYNEQF
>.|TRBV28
ASSAWDIRVNTEAF
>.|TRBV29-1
SVAAGVGTEAF
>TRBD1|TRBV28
ASSPPGQGAYTEAF
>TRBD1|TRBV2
ASSARQGASYGYT
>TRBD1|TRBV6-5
ASSYALGTGEAF
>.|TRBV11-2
ASSLVSVETQY
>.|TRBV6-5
ASRRGLDQPQH
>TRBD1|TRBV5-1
ASSLGQGNSPLH
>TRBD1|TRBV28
ASRLPPRDRTIPNEKLF
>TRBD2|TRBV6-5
ASSFIAGEQF
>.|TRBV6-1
ASSEWYGAPYEQY
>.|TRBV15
ATRGLDTQY
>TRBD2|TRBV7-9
ASSPTSGSKYEQY
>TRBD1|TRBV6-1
ASSADRAAGYT
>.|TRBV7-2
ASSLASAGQF
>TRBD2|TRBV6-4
ASSDGGGTGELF
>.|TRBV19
ASIGLQGWTEAF
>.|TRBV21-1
ASSKRGPLLFYEQY
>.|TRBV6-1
ASSEAGPTRALGETQY
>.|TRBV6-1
ASTSWGRVDQPQH
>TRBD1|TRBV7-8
ASSARTGRTKNIQY
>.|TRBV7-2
ASSLPQGSTDTQY
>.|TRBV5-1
ASSLGGVTGELF
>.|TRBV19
ASSGRVPGNQPQH
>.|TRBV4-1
ASSQGRGADTEAF
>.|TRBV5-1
ASSLAFRQETQY
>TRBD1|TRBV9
ASREDRTPYGYT
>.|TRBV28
ASSSGTDTQY
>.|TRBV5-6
ASSLSPPYEQY
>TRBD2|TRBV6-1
ASKPAGGPETQY
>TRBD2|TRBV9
ASSPLLTSGRNNEQF
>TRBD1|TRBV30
AWDRERRYEQY
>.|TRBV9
ASSAAAGQKNEQF
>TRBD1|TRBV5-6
ASSTTGVGTDTQY
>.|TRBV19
ASSIGLGPQETQY